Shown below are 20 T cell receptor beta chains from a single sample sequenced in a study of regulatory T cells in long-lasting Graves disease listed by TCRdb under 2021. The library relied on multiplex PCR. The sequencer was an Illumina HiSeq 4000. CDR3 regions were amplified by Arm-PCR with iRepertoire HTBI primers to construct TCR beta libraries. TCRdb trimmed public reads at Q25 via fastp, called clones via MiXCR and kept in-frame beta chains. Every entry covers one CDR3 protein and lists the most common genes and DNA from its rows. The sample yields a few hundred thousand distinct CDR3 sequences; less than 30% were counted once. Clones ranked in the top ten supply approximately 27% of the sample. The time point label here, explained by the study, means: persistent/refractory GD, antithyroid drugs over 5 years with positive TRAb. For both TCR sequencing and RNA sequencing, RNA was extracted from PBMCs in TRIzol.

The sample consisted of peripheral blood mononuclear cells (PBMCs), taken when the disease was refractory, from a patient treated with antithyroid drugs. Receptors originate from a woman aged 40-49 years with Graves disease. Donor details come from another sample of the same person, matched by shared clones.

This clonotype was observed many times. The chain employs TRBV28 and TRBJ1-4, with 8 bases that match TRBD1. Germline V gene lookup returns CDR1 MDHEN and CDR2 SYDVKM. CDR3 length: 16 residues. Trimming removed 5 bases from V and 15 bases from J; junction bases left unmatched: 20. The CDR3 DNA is TGTGCCAGCAGTCTCTCAGGACAGGGACGGGCCATATCGGTGTTTTTT. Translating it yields CASSLSGQGRAISVFF.

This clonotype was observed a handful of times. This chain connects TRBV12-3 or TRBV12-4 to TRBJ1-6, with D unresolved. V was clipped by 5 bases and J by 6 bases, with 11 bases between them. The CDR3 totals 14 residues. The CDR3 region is CASSPHQTNSPLHF. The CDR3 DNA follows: TGTGCCAGCAGTCCACATCAAACTAATTCACCCCTCCACTTT.

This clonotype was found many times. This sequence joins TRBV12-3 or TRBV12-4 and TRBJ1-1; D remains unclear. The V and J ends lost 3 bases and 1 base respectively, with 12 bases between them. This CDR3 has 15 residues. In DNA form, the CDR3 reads TGTGCCAGCAGTTTTTGGGGTTGGGCGAACACTGAAGCTTTCTTT. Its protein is CASSFWGWANTEAFF.

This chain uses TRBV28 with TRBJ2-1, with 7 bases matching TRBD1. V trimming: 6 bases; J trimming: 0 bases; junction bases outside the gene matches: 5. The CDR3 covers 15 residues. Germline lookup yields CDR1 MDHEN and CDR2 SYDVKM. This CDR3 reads CASRDRLLSYNEQFF. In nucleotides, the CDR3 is TGTGCCAGCAGGGACAGGTTACTCTCCTACAATGAGCAGTTCTTC. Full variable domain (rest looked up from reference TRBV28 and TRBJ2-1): DVKVTQSSRYLVKRTGEKVFLECVQDMDHENMFWYRQDPGLGLRLIYFSYDVKMKEKGDIPEGYSVSREKKERFSLILESASTNQTSMYLCASRDRLLSYNEQFFGPGTRLTVL.

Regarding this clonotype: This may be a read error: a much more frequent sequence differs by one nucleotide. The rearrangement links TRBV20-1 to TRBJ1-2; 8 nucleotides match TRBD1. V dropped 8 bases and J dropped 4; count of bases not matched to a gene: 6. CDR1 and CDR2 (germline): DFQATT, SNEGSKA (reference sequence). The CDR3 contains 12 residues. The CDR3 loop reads CSRQGAAYGYTF. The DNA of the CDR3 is TGCAGTAGGCAGGGGGCTGCCTATGGCTACACCTTC.

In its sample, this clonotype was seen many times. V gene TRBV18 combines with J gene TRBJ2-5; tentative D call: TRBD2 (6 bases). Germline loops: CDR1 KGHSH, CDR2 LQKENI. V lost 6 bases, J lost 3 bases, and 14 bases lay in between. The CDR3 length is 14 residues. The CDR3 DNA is TGTGCCAGCTCTGGGGGACTGTCCGAAGAGACCCAGTACTTC. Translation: CASSGGLSEETQYF.

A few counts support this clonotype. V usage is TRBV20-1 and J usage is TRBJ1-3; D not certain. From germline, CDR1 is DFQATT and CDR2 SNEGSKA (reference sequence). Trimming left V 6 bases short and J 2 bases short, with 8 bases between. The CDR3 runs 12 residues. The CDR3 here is CSARKTGNTIYF. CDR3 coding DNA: TGCAGTGCCCGAAAAACTGGAAACACCATATATTTT.

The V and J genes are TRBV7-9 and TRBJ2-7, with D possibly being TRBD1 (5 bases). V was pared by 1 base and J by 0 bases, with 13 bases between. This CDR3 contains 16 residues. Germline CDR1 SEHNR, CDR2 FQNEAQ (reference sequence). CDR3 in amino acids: CASSLVQGLSSYEQYF. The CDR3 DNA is TGTGCCAGCAGCTTAGTCCAGGGATTGAGCTCCTACGAGCAGTACTTC.

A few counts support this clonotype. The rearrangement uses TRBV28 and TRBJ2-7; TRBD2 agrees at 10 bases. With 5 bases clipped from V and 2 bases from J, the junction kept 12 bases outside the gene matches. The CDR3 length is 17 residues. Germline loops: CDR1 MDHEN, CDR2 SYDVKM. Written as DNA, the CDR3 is TGTGCCAGCAGTCAAGAGGGGGGACTAGCGTCCACCTACGAGCAGTACTTC. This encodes CASSQEGGLASTYEQYF. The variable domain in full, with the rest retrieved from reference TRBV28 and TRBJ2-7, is DVKVTQSSRYLVKRTGEKVFLECVQDMDHENMFWYRQDPGLGLRLIYFSYDVKMKEKGDIPEGYSVSREKKERFSLILESASTNQTSMYLCASSQEGGLASTYEQYFGPGTRLTVT.

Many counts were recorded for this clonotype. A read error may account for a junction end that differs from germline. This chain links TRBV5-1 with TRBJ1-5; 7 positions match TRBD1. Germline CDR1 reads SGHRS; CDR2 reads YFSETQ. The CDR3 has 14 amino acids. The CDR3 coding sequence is TGTGCCAGCAGCCCAGGGACAGCGAATCAGCCCCAGCATTTT. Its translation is CASSPGTANQPQHF.

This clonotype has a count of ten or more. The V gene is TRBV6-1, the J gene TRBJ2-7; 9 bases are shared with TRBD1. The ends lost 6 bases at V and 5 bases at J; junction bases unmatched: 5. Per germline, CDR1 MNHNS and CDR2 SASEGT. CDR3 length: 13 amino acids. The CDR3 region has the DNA TGTGCCAGCAGGAGGGACAGGGTAGACGAGCAGTACTTC. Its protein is CASRRDRVDEQYF.

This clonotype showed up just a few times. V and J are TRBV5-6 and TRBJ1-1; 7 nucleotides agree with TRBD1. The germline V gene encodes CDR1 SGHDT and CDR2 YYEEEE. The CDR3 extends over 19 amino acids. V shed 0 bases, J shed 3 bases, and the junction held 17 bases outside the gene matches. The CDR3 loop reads CASSLGVTGFIKVDTEAFF. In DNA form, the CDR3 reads TGTGCCAGCAGCTTGGGAGTGACAGGGTTCATCAAGGTTGACACTGAAGCTTTCTTT. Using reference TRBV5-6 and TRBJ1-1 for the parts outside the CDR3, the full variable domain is DAGVTQSPTHLIKTRGQQVTLRCSPKSGHDTVSWYQQALGQGPQFIFQYYEEEERQRGNFPDRFSGHQFPNYSSELNVNALLLGDSALYLCASSLGVTGFIKVDTEAFFGQGTRLTVV.

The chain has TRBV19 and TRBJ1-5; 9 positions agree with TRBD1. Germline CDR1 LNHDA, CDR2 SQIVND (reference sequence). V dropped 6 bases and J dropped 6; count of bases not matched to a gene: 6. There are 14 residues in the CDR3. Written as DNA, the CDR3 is TGTGCCAGTAGCAACCGGGACAGGGTTCAGCCCCAGCATTTT. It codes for CASSNRDRVQPQHF.

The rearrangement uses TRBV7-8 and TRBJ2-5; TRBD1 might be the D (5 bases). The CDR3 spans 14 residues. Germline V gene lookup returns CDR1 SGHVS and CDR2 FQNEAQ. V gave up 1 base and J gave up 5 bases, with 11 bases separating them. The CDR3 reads CASSLERGEETQYF. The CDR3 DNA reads TGTGCCAGCAGCTTAGAAAGGGGTGAGGAGACCCAGTACTTC. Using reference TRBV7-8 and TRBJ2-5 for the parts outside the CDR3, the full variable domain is GAGVSQSPRYKVAKRGQDVALRCDPISGHVSLFWYQQALGQGPEFLTYFQNEAQLDKSGLPSDRFFAERPEGSVSTLKIQRTQQEDSAVYLCASSLERGEETQYFGPGTRLLVL.

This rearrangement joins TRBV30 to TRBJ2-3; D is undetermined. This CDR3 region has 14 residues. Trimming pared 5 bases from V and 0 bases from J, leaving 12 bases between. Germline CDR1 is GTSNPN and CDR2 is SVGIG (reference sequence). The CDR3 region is CAWLARSSTDTQYF. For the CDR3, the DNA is TGTGCCTGGCTTGCGCGGAGTAGCACAGATACGCAGTATTTT.

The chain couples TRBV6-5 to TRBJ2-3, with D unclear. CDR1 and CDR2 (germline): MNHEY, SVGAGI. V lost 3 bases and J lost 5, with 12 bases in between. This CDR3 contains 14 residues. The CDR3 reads CASSYGGVGDTQYF. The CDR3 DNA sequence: TGTGCCAGCAGTTATGGTGGGGTCGGAGATACGCAGTATTTT.

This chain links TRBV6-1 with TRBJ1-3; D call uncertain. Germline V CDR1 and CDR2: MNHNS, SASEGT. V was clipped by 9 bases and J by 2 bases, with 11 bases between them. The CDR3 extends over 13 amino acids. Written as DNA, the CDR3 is TGTGCCAGTGGCTGGGAAACTGGAAACACCATATATTTT. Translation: CASGWETGNTIYF.

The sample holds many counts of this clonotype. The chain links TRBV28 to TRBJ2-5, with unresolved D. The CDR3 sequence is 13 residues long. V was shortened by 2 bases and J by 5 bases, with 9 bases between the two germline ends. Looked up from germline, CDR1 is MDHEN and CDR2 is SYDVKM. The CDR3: CASSLDAGETQYF. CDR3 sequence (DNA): TGTGCCAGCAGTTTAGACGCCGGGGAGACCCAGTACTTC.

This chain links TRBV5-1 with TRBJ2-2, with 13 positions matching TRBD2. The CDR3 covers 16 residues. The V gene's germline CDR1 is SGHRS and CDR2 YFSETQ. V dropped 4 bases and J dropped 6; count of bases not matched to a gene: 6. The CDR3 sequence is CASSTGLAGKSGELFF. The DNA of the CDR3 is TGCGCCAGCAGCACGGGACTAGCGGGAAAATCCGGGGAGCTGTTTTTT. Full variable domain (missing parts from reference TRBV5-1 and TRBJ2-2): KAGVTQTPRYLIKTRGQQVTLSCSPISGHRSVSWYQQTPGQGLQFLFEYFSETQRNKGNFPGRFSGRQFSNSRSEMNVSTLELGDSALYLCASSTGLAGKSGELFFGEGSRLTVL.

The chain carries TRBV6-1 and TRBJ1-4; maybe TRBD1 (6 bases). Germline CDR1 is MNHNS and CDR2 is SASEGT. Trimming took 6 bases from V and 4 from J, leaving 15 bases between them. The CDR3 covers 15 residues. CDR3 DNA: TGTGCCAGCAGATTTCAAGACAGGAGTAATGAAAAACTGTTTTTT. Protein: CASRFQDRSNEKLFF.